One and the same sample provided the 32 T cell receptor beta chains below, sequenced in a study of STAT3 mutations in large granular lymphocyte leukemia. General study results and limits: Every T-cell large granular lymphocyte leukemia patient had at least one immunodominant TCR beta clonotype.

Their cognate antigens are unknown. Assay used: immunoSEQ multiplex PCR; TCRdb lists only in-frame clones, some missing. The table shows roughly 22,000 clones, with 94% occurring only once. The sequenced sample consisted of peripheral blood mononuclear cells. All receptors come from a man aged 35-49 years with T-cell large granular lymphocyte leukemia. Some clones in this sample may be carry-over from other donors' samples.

The rearrangement uses TRBV10-3 and TRBJ1-2, with D possibly matching TRBD1 (5 bases). Looked up from germline, CDR1 is ENHRY and CDR2 is SYGVKD. The V end was cut by 2 bases, the J end by 5 bases, with 15 bases between. This CDR3 contains 15 residues. The CDR3 reads CAISESTGLYYGYTF. The CDR3 nucleotides read TGTGCCATCAGTGAGAGTACAGGACTGTATTATGGCTACACCTTC.

This chain links TRBV5-1 with TRBJ2-3, with 14 bases matching TRBD2. Germline V CDR1 and CDR2: SGHRS, YFSETQ. Trimming at V came to 4 bases and at J to 0 bases, leaving 13 bases not matched to a gene. The CDR3 has 20 residues. The CDR3 DNA reads TGCGCCAGCAGCCGTCGGACTAGCGGGGGGTCGATAACTAGCACAGATACGCAGTATTTT. It yields the protein CASSRRTSGGSITSTDTQYF.

The chain uses TRBV18 and TRBJ1-2; D is unresolved. The CDR3 spans 13 residues. CDR1 and CDR2 (germline): KGHSH, LQKENI. V lost 6 bases, J lost 0 bases, and 8 bases lay in between. The CDR3 DNA is TGTGCCAGCTCGCCAGGCTCTAACTATGGCTACACCTTC. Translated, it gives CASSPGSNYGYTF. Combining the CDR3 with reference TRBV18 and TRBJ1-2 gives the whole variable domain NAGVMQNPRHLVRRRGQEARLRCSPMKGHSHVYWYRQLPEEGLKFMVYLQKENIIDESGMPKERFSAEFPKEGPSILRIQQVVRGDSAAYFCASSPGSNYGYTFGSGTRLTVV.

This clone was picked up one time. This rearrangement joins TRBV29-1 to TRBJ2-5; possibly TRBD2 for D (5 bases). This CDR3 has 12 amino acids. CDR1 and CDR2 from the germline V gene are SQVTM and ANQGSEA. V lost 5 bases to trimming and J lost 7 bases, with 14 bases between them. The DNA of the CDR3 is TGCAGCGTTCTCGCGGGTTTAACGACCCAGTACTTC. As protein: CSVLAGLTTQYF.

This chain links TRBV10-3 with TRBJ2-7; tentative D call: TRBD1 (6 bases). Trimming left V 3 bases short and J 4 bases short, with 13 bases between. The germline V gene has CDR1 ENHRY and CDR2 SYGVKD. The CDR3 length is 14 residues. DNA for the CDR3: TGTGCCATCAGTGAAGTAGGACAGAATTACGAGCAGTACTTC. Translation gives CAISEVGQNYEQYF.

The chain recombines TRBV13 with TRBJ2-3; 13 bases agree with TRBD2. Germline V lookup: CDR1 PRHDT, CDR2 FYEKMQ (reference sequence). Trimming cost V 7 bases and J 5 bases; bases outside gene matches: 15. CDR3 length: 18 amino acids. The CDR3 DNA reads as TGTGCCAGCACCCCGGGACTAGCGGGGATATTAGAGGGAGATACGCAGTATTTT. Translating gives CASTPGLAGILEGDTQYF.

V and J are TRBV19 and TRBJ1-5; 9 positions match TRBD1. Looked up from germline, CDR1 is LNHDA and CDR2 is SQIVND (reference sequence). The CDR3 contains 14 residues. The V and J ends lost 8 bases and 4 bases, in that order; junction bases with no gene match: 6. The CDR3 DNA is TGTGCCAGTTCCGGGACAGGGAATAATCAGCCCCAGCATTTT. It codes for CASSGTGNNQPQHF. The variable domain in full, completed from reference TRBV19 and TRBJ1-5, reads DGGITQSPKYLFRKEGQNVTLSCEQNLNHDAMYWYRQDPGQGLRLIYYSQIVNDFQKGDIAEGYSVSREKKESFPLTVTSAQKNPTAFYLCASSGTGNNQPQHFGDGTRLSIL.

V gene TRBV7-8 combines with J gene TRBJ2-3; a weak D match, TRBD1 (6 bases). CDR3 length: 13 residues. The ends were cut back, 1 base at V and 10 bases at J, with 12 bases in the middle. Germline V lookup: CDR1 SGHVS, CDR2 FQNEAQ. DNA for the CDR3: TGTGCCAGCAGCTTAGGGCAGGGGCATCCGCAGTATTTT. Encoded protein: CASSLGQGHPQYF.

In this sample, this clone turned up once. The genes are TRBV6-4 and TRBJ1-1; TRBD1 is a possible D gene (6 bases). The germline V gene encodes CDR1 MRHNA and CDR2 SNTAGT. The V end lost 5 bases, the J end lost 4 bases, and 11 bases lay between the germline ends. This CDR3 contains 13 residues. For the CDR3, the DNA is TGTGCCAGCAGTAAGGAGGGGGGCACTGAAGCTTTCTTT. Translation gives CASSKEGGTEAFF.

This clone was seen just once. CDR3 residues: CASSFFRTASDQYF. The CDR3 region has the DNA TGTGCCAGCAGCTTTTTTCGGACAGCTAGCGACCAGTACTTC. J is TRBJ2-5 and V is TRBV11-2; D is possibly TRBD1 or TRBD2 (6 bases each). V was shortened by 3 bases and J by 10 bases, with 18 bases between the two germline ends. The CDR3 runs 14 residues. From germline, CDR1 is SGHAT and CDR2 FQNNGV.

The gene calls are TRBV30 and TRBJ1-5, with no clear D. Deletions cut 0 bases from V and 7 bases from J, with 10 bases between. From germline, CDR1 is GTSNPN and CDR2 SVGIG (reference sequence). The CDR3 is 13 amino acids. The CDR3 DNA follows: TGTGCCTGGAGTGTAGATGCGCAACAGCCCCAGCATTTT. It encodes CAWSVDAQQPQHF.

V gene TRBV19 combines with J gene TRBJ2-5; maybe TRBD1 (6 bases). CDR3 length: 14 residues. CDR1 and CDR2 (germline): LNHDA, SQIVND (reference sequence). V shed 4 bases and J shed 4 bases, with 13 bases lying between them. This CDR3 is CASSNRASGETQYF. The CDR3 DNA is TGTGCCAGTAGTAACAGGGCGAGTGGAGAGACCCAGTACTTC.

The V gene is TRBV9, the J gene TRBJ2-1; 7 positions match TRBD2. Germline lookup yields CDR1 SGDLS and CDR2 YYNGEE. This CDR3 is 16 amino acids long. J gave up 0 bases and V 1 base, and 4 bases lay outside the gene matches. The CDR3 nucleotides read TGTGCCAGCAGCGTATCTAGCGGAAGCTCCTACAATGAGCAGTTCTTC. The encoded protein is CASSVSSGSSYNEQFF. The entire variable domain, with the rest obtained from reference TRBV9 and TRBJ2-1, is as follows: DSGVTQTPKHLITATGQRVTLRCSPRSGDLSVYWYQQSLDQGLQFLIQYYNGEERAKGNILERFSAQQFPDLHSELNLSSLELGDSALYFCASSVSSGSSYNEQFFGPGTRLTVL.

The chain couples TRBV29-1 to TRBJ2-3; D possibly corresponds to TRBD2 (6 bases). Germline V gives CDR1 SQVTM, CDR2 ANQGSEA. Trimming took off 7 bases at V and 0 bases at J, with 17 bases between the two ends. CDR3 length: 15 residues. The CDR3 loop reads CSGQVRRGSTDTQYF. The CDR3 nucleotides read TGCAGCGGTCAAGTGAGGCGGGGTAGCACAGATACGCAGTATTTT.

The chain carries TRBV28 and TRBJ1-5; TRBD1 aligns across 9 bases. The V and J ends lost 5 bases and 2 bases, in that order; junction bases with no gene match: 1. Per the germline V gene, CDR1 is MDHEN and CDR2 is SYDVKM. This CDR3 is built from 14 residues. The chain's CDR3 is CASSRDRGNQPQHF. As DNA, the CDR3 is TGTGCCAGCAGTCGGGACAGGGGCAATCAGCCCCAGCATTTT.

The J gene is TRBJ1-1, the V gene TRBV13; no clear D. Germline loops: CDR1 PRHDT, CDR2 FYEKMQ (reference sequence). Trimming removed 0 bases from V and 4 bases from J, with 3 bases in between. The CDR3 is 12 amino acids. The CDR3 spells CASSLGATEAFF. For the CDR3, the DNA is TGTGCCAGCAGCTTAGGCGCCACTGAAGCTTTCTTT.

The chain carries TRBV27 and TRBJ1-2; 8 nucleotides match TRBD1. Trimming removed 5 bases from V and 4 bases from J; junction bases left unmatched: 6. The length of the CDR3 is 14 residues. Per germline, CDR1 MNHEY and CDR2 SMNVEV (reference sequence). The CDR3 is CASSRQGRSYGYTF. For the CDR3, the DNA is TGTGCCAGCAGTCGACAGGGGCGCAGCTATGGCTACACCTTC.

The chain combines TRBV20-1 with TRBJ2-7; D gene ambiguous. The CDR3 extends over 11 amino acids. Germline V gene sequence: CDR1 DFQATT, CDR2 SNEGSKA (reference sequence). Trimming left V 5 bases short and J 2 bases short, with 7 bases between. The DNA of the CDR3 is TGCAGTGCTGCCCCCGCCTACGAGCAGTACTTC. This gives the protein CSAAPAYEQYF.

The genes are TRBV7-9 and TRBJ2-7, with TRBD1 matching over 9 bases. This CDR3 spans 15 amino acids. Losses at the gene ends were 1 base for V and 3 bases for J; bases not matched to a gene: 4. Germline V gene lookup returns CDR1 SEHNR and CDR2 FQNEAQ (reference sequence). Here the CDR3 DNA reads TGTGCCAGCAGCTTAGGGGGACAGGGCATCTACGAGCAGTACTTC. This encodes CASSLGGQGIYEQYF.

The chain uses TRBV10-2 and TRBJ2-2; D uncertain. There are 12 residues in the CDR3. The V gene lost 2 bases and the J gene lost 7 bases, with 5 bases spanning the gap. CDR1 and CDR2 (germline): WSHSY, SAAADI. The DNA of the CDR3 is TGCGCCAGCAGTGAGCTTGGCGGGGAGCTGTTTTTT. Its translation: CASSELGGELFF.

The chain employs TRBV14 and TRBJ2-2; perhaps TRBD1 as D (6 bases). Between the trimmed V and J ends, which lost 4 bases and 4 bases, there was a span of 13 bases. The germline CDR1 and CDR2 sequences are SGHDN and FVKESK. This CDR3 has 15 amino acids. CDR3 sequence: CASSRYRDGTGELFF. CDR3 sequence (DNA): TGTGCCAGCAGCCGATACAGGGACGGCACCGGGGAGCTGTTTTTT.

This chain joins TRBV28 and TRBJ1-6; no definite D call. V lost 4 bases and J lost 4, with 14 bases in between. The CDR3 loop spans 16 amino acids. CDR1 is MDHEN and CDR2 is SYDVKM in the germline V gene. The CDR3 coding sequence is TGTGCCAGCAGTTCGACTCCCACGGCTTATAATTCACCCCTCCACTTT. Its protein product is CASSSTPTAYNSPLHF. The variable domain in full, with the rest retrieved from reference TRBV28 and TRBJ1-6, is DVKVTQSSRYLVKRTGEKVFLECVQDMDHENMFWYRQDPGLGLRLIYFSYDVKMKEKGDIPEGYSVSREKKERFSLILESASTNQTSMYLCASSSTPTAYNSPLHFGNGTRLTVT.

The sample holds one count of this clone. This chain uses TRBV29-1 with TRBJ1-2; 9 bases are a match to TRBD1. V shed 3 bases and J 4 bases; nucleotides not matched to a gene: 6. This CDR3 has 14 residues. Per germline, CDR1 SQVTM and CDR2 ANQGSEA. The CDR3 reads CSVDGQGTRYGYTF. CDR3 in DNA: TGCAGCGTTGATGGACAGGGGACGCGCTATGGCTACACCTTC.

This chain links TRBV5-6 with TRBJ2-7; D is possibly TRBD1 (5 bases). V lost 0 bases, J lost 3 bases, and 13 bases lay in between. CDR1 SGHDT and CDR2 YYEEEE come from the germline V gene. The CDR3 is 15 amino acids. The chain's CDR3 is CASSLGDSRFYEQYF. In nucleotides, the CDR3 is TGTGCCAGCAGCTTGGGCGACAGTCGGTTCTACGAGCAGTACTTC.

This chain joins TRBV30 and TRBJ2-5, with a tentative D call TRBD2 (6 bases). The CDR3 is made up of 19 amino acids. CDR1 and CDR2 (germline): GTSNPN, SVGIG (reference sequence). Trimming cost V 2 bases and J 0 bases, with 25 bases left between them. Written as DNA, the CDR3 is TGTGCCTGGAGTTTCCTCCCGGGAGCCGTCGGGGCGTACCAAGAGACCCAGTACTTC. Its translation: CAWSFLPGAVGAYQETQYF.

This chain connects TRBV6-5 to TRBJ1-2, with TRBD1 matching 7 bases. Germline lookup yields CDR1 MNHEY and CDR2 SVGAGI. V lost 5 bases, J lost 4 bases, and 10 bases stayed unmatched. The CDR3 extends over 15 amino acids. The CDR3 reads CASSPNRGGSYGYTF. The CDR3 nucleotides are TGTGCCAGCAGTCCAAACAGGGGTGGGAGCTATGGCTACACCTTC.

The rearrangement uses TRBV9 and TRBJ2-2; D is undetermined. The CDR3 runs to 12 residues. Trimming took off 1 base at V and 6 bases at J, with 4 bases between the two ends. Germline CDR1 reads SGDLS; CDR2 reads YYNGEE. The CDR3 region has the DNA TGTGCCAGCAGCGTATTCGCCGGGGAGCTGTTTTTT. Amino acid sequence: CASSVFAGELFF.

The chain carries TRBV20-1 and TRBJ2-5; D gene unclear. Trimming shortened V by 3 bases and J by 5 bases, and 7 bases separated the two germline ends. Germline V lookup: CDR1 DFQATT, CDR2 SNEGSKA (reference sequence). The CDR3 contains 11 residues. This chain's CDR3 is CSASYPETQYF. The CDR3, as DNA: TGCAGTGCTAGCTACCCCGAGACCCAGTACTTC.

The rearrangement links TRBV9 to TRBJ2-3; 7 nucleotides match TRBD1. CDR1 and CDR2 from the germline V gene are SGDLS and YYNGEE. J was trimmed by 6 bases and V by 6 bases; bases with no gene match: 4. This CDR3 has 12 residues. The DNA of the CDR3 is TGTGCCAGCAACGAACAGGGGGATACGCAGTATTTT. Residues: CASNEQGDTQYF. Complete variable domain (other parts from reference TRBV9 and TRBJ2-3): DSGVTQTPKHLITATGQRVTLRCSPRSGDLSVYWYQQSLDQGLQFLIQYYNGEERAKGNILERFSAQQFPDLHSELNLSSLELGDSALYFCASNEQGDTQYFGPGTRLTVL.

The rearrangement uses TRBV30 and TRBJ1-2, with D maybe TRBD1 (6 bases). From germline, CDR1 is GTSNPN and CDR2 SVGIG (reference sequence). The length of the CDR3 is 12 residues. V was pared by 4 bases and J by 7 bases, with 13 bases between. The chain's CDR3 is CAWNRGGFGYTF. In nucleotides, the CDR3 is TGTGCCTGGAACCGAGGGGGGTTTGGCTACACCTTC. The full variable domain, rest sourced from reference TRBV30 and TRBJ1-2, is SQTIHQWPATLVQPVGSPLSLECTVEGTSNPNLYWYRQAAGRGLQLLFYSVGIGQISSEVPQNLSASRPQDRQFILSSKKLLLSDSGFYLCAWNRGGFGYTFGSGTRLTVV.

The rearrangement joins TRBV18 to TRBJ2-5, with no clear D. Germline V gives CDR1 KGHSH, CDR2 LQKENI. The V end was cut by 4 bases, the J end by 2 bases, with 2 bases between. This CDR3 is 11 amino acids long. Here the CDR3 DNA reads TGTGCCAGCTCACGACAAGAGACCCAGTACTTC. This encodes CASSRQETQYF.

The rearrangement uses TRBV2 and TRBJ2-3; D is unresolved. Germline assignment: CDR1 SNHLY and CDR2 FYNNEI. V dropped 4 bases and J dropped 0 bases, with 8 bases sitting between them. The CDR3 is made up of 14 amino acids. The chain's CDR3 is CASSARTSTDTQYF. In DNA, the CDR3 is TGTGCCAGCAGTGCTAGAACTAGCACAGATACGCAGTATTTT.